The clone carrying this T cell receptor (beta chain) was counted a few times. Repertoires were generated with immunoSEQ multiplex PCR, while TCRdb's copy carries only in-frame clones and drops some. The sample shows 250,000 to 350,000 clones, around 89% of them seen only once. The data stem from a study of blood T cell repertoires in COVID-19. Germline CDR1 and CDR2: SGHAT and FQNNGV. J lost 3 bases, V lost 5 bases, and 6 bases had no gene match. The CDR3 extends over 14 amino acids. The receptor's source is a woman under 30 with acute COVID-19. Material: PBMCs or T cells enriched from blood (not recorded which). This chain joins TRBV11-2 and TRBJ2-7; TRBD1 aligns across 8 bases. CDR3 protein: CASSPSTGGYEQYF. The CDR3 DNA sequence: TGTGCCAGCAGCCCTAGTACAGGGGGCTACGAGCAGTACTTC. The full variable domain, with the rest looked up from reference TRBV11-2 and TRBJ2-7, is EAGVAQSPRYKIIEKRQSVAFWCNPISGHATLYWYQQILGQGPKLLIQFQNNGVVDDSQLPKDRFSAERLKGVDSTLKIQPAKLEDSAVYLCASSPSTGGYEQYFGPGTRLTVT.